Reported below is one T cell receptor beta chain. Its cognate antigen is unknown. Profiling relied on immunoSEQ multiplex PCR, and the TCRdb table lists in-frame clones only, not all of them. The table shows about 10,000 clones, with around four fifths occurring only once. This record comes from a study of chemoradiotherapy in HPV16-positive cancers. In the study overall: Functional T-cell assays on two HPV16-positive patients' cells defined candidate HPV-specific clones and common TCR motifs. Study-level findings and limits: Candidate HPV-specific clones and E7-related TCR motifs grew in tumor during treatment.

V was clipped by 5 bases and J by 2 bases, with 13 bases between them. The CDR3 totals 15 residues. Germline V gives CDR1 MDHEN, CDR2 SYDVKM. This sequence originates from a human donor with HPV-associated anogenital cancer. The rearrangement joins TRBV28 to TRBJ2-1; no firm D call. This sample comprised tumor tissue, obtained from a patient who underwent chemoradiotherapy. The CDR3 region has the DNA TGTGCCAGCAGTCCCCTAGGGTGGACCTACAATGAGCAGTTCTTC. It codes for CASSPLGWTYNEQFF.